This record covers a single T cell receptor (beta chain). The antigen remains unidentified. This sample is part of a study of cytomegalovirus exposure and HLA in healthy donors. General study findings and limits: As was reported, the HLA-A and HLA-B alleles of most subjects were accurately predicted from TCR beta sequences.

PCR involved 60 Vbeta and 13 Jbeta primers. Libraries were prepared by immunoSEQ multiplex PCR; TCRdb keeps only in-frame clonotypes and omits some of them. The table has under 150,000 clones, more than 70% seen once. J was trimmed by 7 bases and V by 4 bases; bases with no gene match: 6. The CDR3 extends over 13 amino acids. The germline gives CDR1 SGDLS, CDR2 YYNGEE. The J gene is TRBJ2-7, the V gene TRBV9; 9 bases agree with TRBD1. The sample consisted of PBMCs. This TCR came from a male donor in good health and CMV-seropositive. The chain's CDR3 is CASSPTGGTEQYF. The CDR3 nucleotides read TGTGCCAGCAGCCCCACAGGGGGCACGGAGCAGTACTTC.